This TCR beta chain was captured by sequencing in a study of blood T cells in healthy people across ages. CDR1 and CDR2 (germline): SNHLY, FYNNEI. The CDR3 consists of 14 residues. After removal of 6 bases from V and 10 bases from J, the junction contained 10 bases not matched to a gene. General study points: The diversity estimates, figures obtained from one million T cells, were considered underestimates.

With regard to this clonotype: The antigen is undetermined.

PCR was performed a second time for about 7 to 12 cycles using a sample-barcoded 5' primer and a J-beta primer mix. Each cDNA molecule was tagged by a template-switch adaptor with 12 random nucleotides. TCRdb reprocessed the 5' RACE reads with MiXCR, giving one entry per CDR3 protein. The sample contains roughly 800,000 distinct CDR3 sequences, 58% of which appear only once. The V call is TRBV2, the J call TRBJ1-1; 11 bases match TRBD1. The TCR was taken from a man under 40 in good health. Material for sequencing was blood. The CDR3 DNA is TGTGCCAGCAGCGGGACAGGGGGTGGGTTTGGAGCTTTCTTT. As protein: CASSGTGGGFGAFF.